The 2 T cell receptor beta chains given below trace back to one sample, sequenced in a study of patients and donors after allogeneic stem cell transplantation. A single record per CDR3 protein comes from TCRdb applying MiXCR to the RT-PCR reads. The sample contains about 960,000 distinct CDR3 sequences, 15% to 20% of which appear only once. The sample consisted of blood, either unsorted or a sorted T cell fraction (not recorded which). The receptors come from a human donor who was either an allogeneic HSCT recipient or a stem cell or donor lymphocyte infusion donor (not recorded which). It is not recorded whose cells these are; they may come from a transplant donor.

The rearrangement joins TRBV12-3 or TRBV12-4 to TRBJ2-2; the D gene is possibly TRBD1 (6 bases). The CDR3 is 16 residues long. Trimming stripped 2 bases from V and 3 bases from J, with 13 bases between. The CDR3 loop is CASSLPTGLYTGELFF. CDR3 DNA sequence: TGTGCCAGCAGTTTACCAACAGGGCTATACACCGGGGAGCTGTTTTTT.

This clonotype was picked up a small number of times. V gene TRBV20-1 combines with J gene TRBJ2-3, with a possible D match to TRBD2 (6 bases). Germline CDR1 is DFQATT and CDR2 is SNEGSKA (reference sequence). Trimming shortened V by 2 bases and J by 2 bases, and 17 bases separated the two germline ends. The CDR3 covers 16 residues. The CDR3 region is CSARKPGLLSTDTQYF. Written as DNA, the CDR3 is TGCAGTGCTAGAAAACCGGGACTTCTATCCACAGATACGCAGTATTTT.